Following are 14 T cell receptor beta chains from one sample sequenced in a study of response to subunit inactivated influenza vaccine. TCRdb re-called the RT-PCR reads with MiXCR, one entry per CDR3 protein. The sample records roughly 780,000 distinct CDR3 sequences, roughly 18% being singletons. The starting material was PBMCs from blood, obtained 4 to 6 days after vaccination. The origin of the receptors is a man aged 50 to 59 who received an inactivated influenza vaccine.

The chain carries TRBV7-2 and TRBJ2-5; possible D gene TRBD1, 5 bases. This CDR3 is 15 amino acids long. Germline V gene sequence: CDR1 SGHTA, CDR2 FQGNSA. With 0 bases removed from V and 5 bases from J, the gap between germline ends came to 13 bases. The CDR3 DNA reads TGTGCCAGCAGCTTAGCGGGATCAGGGCGCGAGACCCAGTACTTC. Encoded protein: CASSLAGSGRETQYF. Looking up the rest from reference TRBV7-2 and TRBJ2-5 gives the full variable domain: GAGVSQSPSNKVTEKGKDVELRCDPISGHTALYWYRQSLGQGLEFLIYFQGNSAPDKSGLPSDRFSAERTGGSVSTLTIQRTQQEDSAVYLCASSLAGSGRETQYFGPGTRLLVL.

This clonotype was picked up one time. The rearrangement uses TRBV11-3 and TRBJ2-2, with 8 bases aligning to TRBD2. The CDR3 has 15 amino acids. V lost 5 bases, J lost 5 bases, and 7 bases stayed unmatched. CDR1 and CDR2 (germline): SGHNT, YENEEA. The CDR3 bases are TGTGCCAGCAGCCCAGCGGGAGTGGCGACCGGGGAGCTGTTTTTT. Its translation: CASSPAGVATGELFF.

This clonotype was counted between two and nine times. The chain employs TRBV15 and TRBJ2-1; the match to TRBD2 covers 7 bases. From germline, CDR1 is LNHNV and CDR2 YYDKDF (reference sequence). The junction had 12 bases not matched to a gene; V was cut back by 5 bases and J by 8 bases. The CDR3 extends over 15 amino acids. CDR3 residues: CATSSMREYPDEQFF. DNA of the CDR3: TGTGCCACCAGCTCTATGCGGGAGTATCCGGATGAGCAGTTCTTC.

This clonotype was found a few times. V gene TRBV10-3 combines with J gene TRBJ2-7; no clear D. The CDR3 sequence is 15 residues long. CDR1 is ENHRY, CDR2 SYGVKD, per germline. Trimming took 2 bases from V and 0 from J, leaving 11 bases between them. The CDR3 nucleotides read TGTGCCATCAGTGAGGGGCTAGTAGGCTCCTACGAGCAGTACTTC. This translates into CAISEGLVGSYEQYF.

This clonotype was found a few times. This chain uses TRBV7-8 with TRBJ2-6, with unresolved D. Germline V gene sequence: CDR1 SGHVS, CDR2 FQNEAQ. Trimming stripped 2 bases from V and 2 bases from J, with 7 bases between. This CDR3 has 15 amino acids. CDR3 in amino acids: CASSLLEPGANVLTF. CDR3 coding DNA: TGTGCCAGCAGCTTACTGGAACCTGGGGCCAACGTCCTGACTTTC.

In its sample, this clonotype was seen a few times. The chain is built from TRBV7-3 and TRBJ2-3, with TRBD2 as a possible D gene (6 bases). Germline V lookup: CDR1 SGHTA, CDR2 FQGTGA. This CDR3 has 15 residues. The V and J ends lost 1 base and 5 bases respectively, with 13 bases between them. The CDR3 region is CASSLMGLGGDTQYF. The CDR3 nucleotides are TGTGCCAGCAGCTTAATGGGCCTCGGGGGAGATACGCAGTATTTT.

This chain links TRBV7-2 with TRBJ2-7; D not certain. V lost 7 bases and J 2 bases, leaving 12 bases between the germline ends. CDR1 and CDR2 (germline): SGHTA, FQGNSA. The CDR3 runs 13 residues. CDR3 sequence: CASTLSPAYEQYF. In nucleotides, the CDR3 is TGTGCCAGCACCCTTAGCCCTGCCTACGAGCAGTACTTC. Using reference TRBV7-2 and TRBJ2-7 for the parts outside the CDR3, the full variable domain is GAGVSQSPSNKVTEKGKDVELRCDPISGHTALYWYRQSLGQGLEFLIYFQGNSAPDKSGLPSDRFSAERTGGSVSTLTIQRTQQEDSAVYLCASTLSPAYEQYFGPGTRLTVT.

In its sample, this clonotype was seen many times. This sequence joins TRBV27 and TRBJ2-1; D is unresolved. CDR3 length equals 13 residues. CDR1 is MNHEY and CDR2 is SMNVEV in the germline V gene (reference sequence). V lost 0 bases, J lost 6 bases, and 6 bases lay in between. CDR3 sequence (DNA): TGTGCCAGCAGTTTATCTGGCAGCAATGAGCAGTTCTTC. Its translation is CASSLSGSNEQFF.

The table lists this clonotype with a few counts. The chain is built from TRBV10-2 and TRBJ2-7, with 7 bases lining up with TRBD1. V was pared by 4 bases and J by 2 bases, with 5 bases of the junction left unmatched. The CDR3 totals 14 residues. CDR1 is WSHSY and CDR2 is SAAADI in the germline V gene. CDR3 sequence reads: CASSGGDSAYEQYF. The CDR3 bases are TGCGCCAGCAGTGGAGGGGACAGCGCCTACGAGCAGTACTTC.

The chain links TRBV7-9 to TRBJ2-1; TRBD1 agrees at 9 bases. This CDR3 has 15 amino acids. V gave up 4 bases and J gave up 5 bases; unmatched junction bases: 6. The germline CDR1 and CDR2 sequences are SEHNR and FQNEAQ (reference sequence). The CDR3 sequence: CASSSTGGLDNEQFF. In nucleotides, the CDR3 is TGTGCCAGCAGCTCAACAGGGGGCTTGGACAATGAGCAGTTCTTC.

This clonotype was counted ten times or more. CDR3 region: CASSLLYNQPQHF. The DNA of the CDR3 is TGTGCCAGCAGTTTATTGTACAATCAGCCCCAGCATTTT. V and J are TRBV28 and TRBJ1-5; no clear D gene. V lost 1 base and J 3 bases, leaving 4 bases between the germline ends. This CDR3 has 13 amino acids. Germline loops: CDR1 MDHEN, CDR2 SYDVKM.

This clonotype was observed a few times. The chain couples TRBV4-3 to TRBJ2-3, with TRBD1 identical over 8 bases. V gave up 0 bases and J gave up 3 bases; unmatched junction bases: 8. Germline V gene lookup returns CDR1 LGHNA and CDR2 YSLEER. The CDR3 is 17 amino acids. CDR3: CASSQDGEGQGTDTQYF. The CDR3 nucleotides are TGCGCCAGCAGCCAAGACGGAGAAGGACAGGGAACAGATACGCAGTATTTT.

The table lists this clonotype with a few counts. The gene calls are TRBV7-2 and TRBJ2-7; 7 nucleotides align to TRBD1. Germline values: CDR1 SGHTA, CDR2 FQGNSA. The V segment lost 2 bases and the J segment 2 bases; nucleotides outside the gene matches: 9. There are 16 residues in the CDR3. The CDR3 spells CASSLWGPQGPYEQYF. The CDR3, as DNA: TGTGCCAGCAGCTTATGGGGGCCACAGGGGCCCTACGAGCAGTACTTC.

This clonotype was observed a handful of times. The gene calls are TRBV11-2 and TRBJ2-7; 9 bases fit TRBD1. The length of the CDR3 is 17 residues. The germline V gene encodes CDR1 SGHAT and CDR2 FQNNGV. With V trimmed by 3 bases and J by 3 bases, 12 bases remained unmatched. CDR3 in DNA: TGTGCCAGCAGCTTGGAAGCCCCGGGACAGGGTGTCTACGAGCAGTACTTC. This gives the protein CASSLEAPGQGVYEQYF.